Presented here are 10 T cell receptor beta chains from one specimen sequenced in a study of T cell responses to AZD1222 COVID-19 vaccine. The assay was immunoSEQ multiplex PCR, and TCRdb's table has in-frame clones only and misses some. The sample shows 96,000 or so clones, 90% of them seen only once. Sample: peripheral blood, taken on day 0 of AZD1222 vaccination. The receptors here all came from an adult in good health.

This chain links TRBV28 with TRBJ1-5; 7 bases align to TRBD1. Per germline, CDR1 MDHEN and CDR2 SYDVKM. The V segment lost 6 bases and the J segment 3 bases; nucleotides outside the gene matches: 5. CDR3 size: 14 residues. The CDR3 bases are TGTGCCAGCAGGCGACAGGGAAACAATCAGCCCCAGCATTTT. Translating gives CASRRQGNNQPQHF.

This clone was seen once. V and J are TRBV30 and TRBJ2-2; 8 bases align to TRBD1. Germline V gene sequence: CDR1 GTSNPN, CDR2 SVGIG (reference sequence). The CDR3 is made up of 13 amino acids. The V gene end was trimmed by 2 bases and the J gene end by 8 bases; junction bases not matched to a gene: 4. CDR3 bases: TGTGCCTGGAGTTGGACAGGGATGGGGGAGCTGTTTTTT. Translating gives CAWSWTGMGELFF.

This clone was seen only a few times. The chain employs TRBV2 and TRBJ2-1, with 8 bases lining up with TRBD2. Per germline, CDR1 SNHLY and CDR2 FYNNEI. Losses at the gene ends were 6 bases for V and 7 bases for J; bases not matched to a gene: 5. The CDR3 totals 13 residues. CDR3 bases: TGTGCCAGCAGAAGCGGGAGTTTGAATGAGCAGTTCTTC. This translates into CASRSGSLNEQFF. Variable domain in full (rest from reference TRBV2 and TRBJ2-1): EPEVTQTPSHQVTQMGQEVILRCVPISNHLYFYWYRQILGQKVEFLVSFYNNEISEKSEIFDDQFSVERPDGSNFTLKIRSTKLEDSAMYFCASRSGSLNEQFFGPGTRLTVL.

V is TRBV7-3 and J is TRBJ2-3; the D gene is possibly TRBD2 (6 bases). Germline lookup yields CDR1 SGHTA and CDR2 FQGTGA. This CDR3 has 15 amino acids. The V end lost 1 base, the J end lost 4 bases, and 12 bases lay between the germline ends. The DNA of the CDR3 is TGTGCCAGCAGCTTAAACGGCGGGATGGCAGATACGCAGTATTTT. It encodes CASSLNGGMADTQYF.

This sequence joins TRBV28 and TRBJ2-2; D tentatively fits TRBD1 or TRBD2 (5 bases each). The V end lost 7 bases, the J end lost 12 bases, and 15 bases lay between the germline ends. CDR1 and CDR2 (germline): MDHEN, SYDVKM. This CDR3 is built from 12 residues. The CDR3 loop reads CASMALPGQLFF. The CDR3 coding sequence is TGTGCCAGCATGGCGTTACCGGGGCAGCTGTTTTTT.

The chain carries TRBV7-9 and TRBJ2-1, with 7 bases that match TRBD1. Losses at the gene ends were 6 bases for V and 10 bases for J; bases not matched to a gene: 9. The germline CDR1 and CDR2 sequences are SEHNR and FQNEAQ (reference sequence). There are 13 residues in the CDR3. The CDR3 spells CASSSGTGVEQFF. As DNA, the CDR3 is TGTGCCAGCAGTTCAGGTACAGGGGTCGAGCAGTTCTTC.

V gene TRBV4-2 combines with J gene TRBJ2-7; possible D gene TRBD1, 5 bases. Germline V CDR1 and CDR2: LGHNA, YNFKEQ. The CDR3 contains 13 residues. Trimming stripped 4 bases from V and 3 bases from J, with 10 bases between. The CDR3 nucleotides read TGTGCCAGCAGCCCCGGACAAATCTACGAGCAGTACTTC. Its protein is CASSPGQIYEQYF.

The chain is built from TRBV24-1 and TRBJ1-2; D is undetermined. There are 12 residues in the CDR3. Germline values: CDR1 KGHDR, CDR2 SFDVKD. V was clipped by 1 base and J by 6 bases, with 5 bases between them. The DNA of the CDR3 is TGTGCCACCAGTGATTTCGGCGATGGCTACACCTTC. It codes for CATSDFGDGYTF.

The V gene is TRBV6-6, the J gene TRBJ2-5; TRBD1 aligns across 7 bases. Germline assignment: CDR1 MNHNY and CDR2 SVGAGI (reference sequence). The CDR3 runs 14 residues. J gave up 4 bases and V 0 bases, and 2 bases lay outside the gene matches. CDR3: CASSYSTGRETQYF. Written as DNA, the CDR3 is TGTGCCAGCAGTTACTCGACAGGGAGAGAGACCCAGTACTTC.

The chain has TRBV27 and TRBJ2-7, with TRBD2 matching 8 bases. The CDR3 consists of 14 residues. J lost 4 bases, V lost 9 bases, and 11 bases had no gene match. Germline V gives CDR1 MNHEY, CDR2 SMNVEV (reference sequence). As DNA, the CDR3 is TGTGCCAGTGCTCCGGGACTAGGAAGATACGAGCAGTACTTC. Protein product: CASAPGLGRYEQYF.